The T cell receptor (beta chain) under discussion was sequenced for a study of blood T cells in healthy people across ages. General study findings and limits: The study could not conclusively compare naive and antigen-experienced cells, given its unsorted PBMCs. No one knew whether donors had CMV, which possibly confounded expanded clonotype changes. The study found more naive CD4+ cells and higher diversity in long-lived than aged donors.

J lost 5 bases, V lost 7 bases, and 9 bases had no gene match. The CDR3 spans 13 residues. Germline V lookup: CDR1 SQVTM, CDR2 ANQGSEA. It was with a sample-barcoded 5' primer and a J-beta primer mix that a second PCR of roughly 7 to 12 cycles was run. A template-switch adaptor containing 12 random nucleotides labeled each cDNA molecule. TCRdb reanalysed the 5' RACE reads using MiXCR and keeps one entry per CDR3 protein. This table holds some 1.4 million distinct CDR3 sequences, roughly 40% found once. Of note for this clonotype: What it binds is not known.

This rearrangement joins TRBV29-1 to TRBJ2-5, with TRBD1 matching over 8 bases. The TCR was taken from a woman aged 18-29 years in good health. The specimen sequenced was blood. For the CDR3, the DNA is TGCAGCGGGGCCGCAGGGGGCTTTGAGACCCAGTACTTC. Translated: CSGAAGGFETQYF.